Listed below are T cell receptor beta chains from one sample, sequenced in a study of glioma-infiltrating T cells after dendritic cell vaccination. The data were produced by immunoSEQ multiplex PCR, yet TCRdb's version contains in-frame clones alone and is incomplete. The sample lists about 95,000 clones; roughly 84% were seen once. This sample comprised blood, obtained before dendritic cell vaccination. Source of these receptors: a human donor with glioblastoma. The CDR3 runs from the conserved cysteine through the conserved F or W. D genes are given only for firm matches. Not all rows give a size; the values are once, few, many and, for expanded clones, a class.

size,D,J,V,DNA,CDR3
-,-,TRBJ1-1,TRBV5-1,TGCGCCAGCAGCTTGGCGGGACACCCGAACACTGAAGCTTTCTTT,CASSLAGHPNTEAFF
-,TRBD1,TRBJ2-7,TRBV5-1,TGCGCCAGTCCGAGGGGACAGGGTTTTTCCTACGAGCAGTACTTC,CASPRGQGFSYEQYF
few,-,TRBJ2-2,TRBV5-1,TGCGCCAGCAGTCGTGAGGATTACAGGGAGCTGTTTTTT,CASSREDYRELFF
-,-,TRBJ2-3,TRBV5-1,TGCGCCAGCAGAGGACAGACCGGGACTACTCGAGATACGCAGTATTTT,CASRGQTGTTRDTQYF
-,TRBD1,TRBJ1-1,TRBV5-4,TGTGCCAGCAGCTCGCAGGGGGTAGGAACTGAAGCTTTCTTT,CASSSQGVGTEAFF
-,TRBD1,TRBJ1-2,TRBV19,TGTGCCAGTAGGACAGGGGGCGTCGGCTATGGCTACACCTTC,CASRTGGVGYGYTF
-,-,TRBJ2-1,TRBV7-3,TGTGCCAGCAGCTTGGTTTTGGGTGGGGGGGGCGCCTACAATGAGCAGTTCTTC,CASSLVLGGGGAYNEQFF
few,TRBD1,TRBJ1-1,TRBV6-6,TGTGCCAGCAGTCCCGGGACAGTGAACACTGAAGCTTTCTTT,CASSPGTVNTEAFF
-,-,TRBJ1-1,TRBV5-1,TGCGCCAGCAGCCGCACAGTGGGTCCAGGCACTGAAGCTTTCTTT,CASSRTVGPGTEAFF
-,-,TRBJ2-1,TRBV29-1,TGCAGCACACTAGACGCGGACAATGAGCAGTTCTTC,CSTLDADNEQFF
-,-,TRBJ1-2,TRBV27,TGTGCCAGCAGTTCCTCGACACGGAACTATGGCTACACCTTC,CASSSSTRNYGYTF
-,TRBD2,TRBJ2-5,TRBV5-4,TGTGCCAGCAGCTTGAGCCCAAGCGGGAAAGAGACCCAGTACTTC,CASSLSPSGKETQYF
few,TRBD1,TRBJ1-5,TRBV7-6,TGTGCCAGCAGCCAGGGACAGAGCCTCGCCAATCAGCCCCAGCATTTT,CASSQGQSLANQPQHF
-,TRBD1,TRBJ2-5,TRBV5-1,TGCGCCAGCAGCTTGGGTGGGACAGGGATGGAGACCCAGTACTTC,CASSLGGTGMETQYF
few,-,TRBJ1-6,TRBV6-5,TGTGCCAGCAGTTACGGTACAGGGAGTTCACCCCTCCACTTT,CASSYGTGSSPLHF
-,-,TRBJ1-6,TRBV6-4,TGTGCCAGCAGCGAAGTTGGGGGAGGGTCACCCCTCCACTTT,CASSEVGGGSPLHF
-,-,TRBJ2-5,TRBV6-5,TGTGCCAGCGGGCTGGGTTGGGAGACCCAGTACTTC,CASGLGWETQYF
-,-,TRBJ1-1,TRBV7-2,TGTGCCAGCAGTGGACAGAAGAACACTGAAGCTTTCTTT,CASSGQKNTEAFF
-,-,TRBJ2-1,TRBV5-4,TGTGCCAGCAGCTTGGGTCGGGTTTCCTACAATGAGCAGTTCTTC,CASSLGRVSYNEQFF
few,-,TRBJ1-2,TRBV29-1,TGCAGCGCCGTCCAGGGAGGGGATGGCTACACCTTC,CSAVQGGDGYTF
-,TRBD2,TRBJ2-1,TRBV9,TGTGCCAGCAGCGTAGGGCTAGCGGGGGGTATCTCCTACAATGAGCAGTTCTTC,CASSVGLAGGISYNEQFF
-,-,TRBJ1-1,TRBV4-3,TGCGCCAGCAGCCAAAGCGGCGGCTACACTGAAGCTTTCTTT,CASSQSGGYTEAFF
-,-,TRBJ2-5,TRBV5-1,TGCGCCAGCAGCTTGCAATCGGTCGAAGAGACCCAGTACTTC,CASSLQSVEETQYF
-,-,TRBJ1-2,TRBV2,TGTGCCAGCAGTGCCCGGGACTCCCGCTATGGCTACACCTTC,CASSARDSRYGYTF
few,-,TRBJ1-2,TRBV18,TGTGCCAGCTCACAATACAGATCGACAGCCTATGGCTACACCTTC,CASSQYRSTAYGYTF
once,-,TRBJ1-2,TRBV6-5,TGTGCCAGCGCACAGGGTGATGGCTACACCTTC,CASAQGDGYTF
-,TRBD2,TRBJ2-1,TRBV5-1,TGCGCCAGCAGCATTAGCGGGGGGATTGGCAATGAGCAGTTCTTC,CASSISGGIGNEQFF
-,TRBD1,TRBJ2-7,TRBV11-2,TGTGCCAGCAGCCCGACAGGGAGCTACGAGCAGTACTTC,CASSPTGSYEQYF